This T cell receptor beta chain was captured by sequencing in a study of shared T cell receptors in the human thymus (dated by TCRdb to the early 2020s). About the full investigation: The study investigated the way shared, self-reactive T-cell receptor alpha chains are produced in the human thymus.

To prepare the library, the immunoSEQ multiplex PCR assay was applied. TCRdb took this table from immuneACCESS and kept in-frame rearrangements with V and J called. Such tables lack part of the clones; where checked against another copy, unresolved V genes explain under half of the gap, and the rest is unexplained. The sample table records 630,000 or so clones; about 87% of these occur just once. Clones ranked in the top ten supply more than 0.009% of the sample. Note on this clone: Its cognate antigen has yet to be identified. No quality values exist for individual bases; no much larger clone is one base distant.

The CDR3, cysteine through phenylalanine, is 15 amino acids long. Only the CDR3 DNA stays, 45 bases, in frame from base 1. CDR1 LNHDA and CDR2 SQIVND were looked up in the germline V gene (reference sequence). Germline trimming amounts to 4 bases on V and 5 bases on J, with 7 as the count of junction bases outside the gene matches. These same data were also listed under a study on human thymus T cells. Reported in the second study: Donors were immunologically healthy infants undergoing open corrective cardiac surgery for congenital heart defects in Finland. Thymus tissue was collected as surgical resects that were removed during corrective cardiac surgery. V and J gene segment usage appeared biased in both thymic and peripheral blood repertoires. Highly overlapping thymic TCR repertoires among unrelated individuals were reported in the related research. TCR alpha and beta repertoires from fewer than ten infant thymus samples and four related peripheral blood samples were characterized in the study. Donor ages ranged from about 7 to 250 days, and the cohort comprised six male and two female infants. After being mechanically released from the tissue, thymocytes were kept at -70 degrees C in pellets of about 8.5-32 million cells. Genomic DNA was extracted from frozen cell pellets with a QIAsymphony instrument. Using the immunoSEQ multiplex PCR assay, the TCRB and TCRAD loci were amplified from a standardized quantity of quality-controlled genomic DNA. Amplicons spanned the V(D)J region at a length sufficient to cover the CDR3 and identify V and J genes. The commercial immunoSEQ service was used to sequence amplicons on an Illumina platform. Primer bias and sequencing errors were corrected as previously described, and TCRAD and TCRB were defined on the basis of the IMGT database. Analysis of the repertoires was done with immunoSEQ Analyzer 3.0 and VDJTools and included basic statistics, V/J segment usage, diversity estimates, rarefaction and pairwise overlap. To estimate diversity, the Chao1, ChaoE, Efron-Thisted, Shannon and inverse Simpson indices were applied, and diversity was also estimated on datasets down-sampled to the smallest sample. Repertoire overlap used strict matching of CDR3 nucleotide sequence, V gene and J gene, with Jaccard-based multidimensional scaling clustering. On average, roughly 810,000 unique TCRB clonotypes were obtained from thymus samples, compared with approximately 82,000 from blood samples.

The sample consisted of thymocytes. Here the chain combines TRBV19 and TRBJ1-5, and TRBD1 matches 8 of the central bases. This sequence was found in a boy under two years old with a congenital heart defect. Donor details come from another sample of the same person, matched by shared clones. The CDR3 protein sequence reads: CASSNPGGKDQPQHF. The nucleotide sequence is given as TGTGCCAGTAGTAACCCAGGGGGCAAGGATCAGCCCCAGCATTTT.